Listed here are 7 T cell receptor beta chains from one sample, sequenced in a study of shared clonotypes between healthy human individuals. The data were produced by immunoSEQ multiplex PCR, yet TCRdb's version contains in-frame clones alone and is incomplete. The sample includes hundreds of thousands of clones, 85% to 95% of them seen just once. Naive-designated CD8 cells lacked CD45RO, were positively enriched for CCR7, and omitted terminally differentiated effector memory CD45RA+ cells. Sequencing input: naive CD8+ T cells sorted from blood. The receptors were gathered from a woman aged 25-40 years in good health.

On this clone: The sample holds other DNA sequences that translate to the same CDR3. This chain uses TRBV27 with TRBJ1-5; D is uncertain. Deletions cut 3 bases from V and 5 bases from J, with 8 bases between. Germline assignment: CDR1 MNHEY and CDR2 SMNVEV (reference sequence). The length of the CDR3 is 13 residues. DNA for the CDR3: TGTGCCAGCAGTTTGGGTGGTTATCAGCCCCAGCATTTT. Its protein is CASSLGGYQPQHF.

The chain joins TRBV15 to TRBJ2-1, with D unclear. The CDR3 consists of 13 residues. Germline V gives CDR1 LNHNV, CDR2 YYDKDF (reference sequence). V lost 7 bases to trimming and J lost 5 bases, with 12 bases between them. CDR3 sequence (DNA): TGTGCCACCACCAAGGTTCCCGACAATGAGCAGTTCTTC. Amino acids: CATTKVPDNEQFF.

The chain links TRBV4-1 to TRBJ1-3; D is unclear. The germline V gene has CDR1 MGHRA and CDR2 YSYEKL. Trimming took off 0 bases at V and 0 bases at J, with 9 bases between the two ends. The CDR3 is 16 residues long. This CDR3 is CASSQDPIASGNTIYF. CDR3 coding DNA: TGCGCCAGCAGCCAAGACCCGATAGCCTCTGGAAACACCATATATTTT.

The chain recombines TRBV7-9 with TRBJ2-7, with D hard to call. The V end was cut by 4 bases, the J end by 9 bases, with 13 bases between. Germline CDR1 is SEHNR and CDR2 is FQNEAQ (reference sequence). This CDR3 region has 12 residues. In DNA form, the CDR3 reads TGTGCCAGCAGCTCTACCCACCACGGGCAGTACTTC. It codes for CASSSTHHGQYF. Full variable domain (remainder filled in from reference TRBV7-9 and TRBJ2-7): DTGVSQNPRHKITKRGQNVTFRCDPISEHNRLYWYRQTLGQGPEFLTYFQNEAQLEKSRLLSDRFSAERPKGSFSTLEIQRTEQGDSAMYLCASSSTHHGQYFGPGTRLTVT.

This chain connects TRBV7-3 to TRBJ2-1, with 10 bases fitting TRBD2. Trimming at V came to 5 bases and at J to 7 bases, leaving 14 bases not matched to a gene. The CDR3 sequence is 17 residues long. The V gene's germline CDR1 is SGHTA and CDR2 FQGTGA. The CDR3: CASSTNSSGRKSNEQFF. The CDR3 DNA reads as TGTGCCAGCAGCACCAATTCTAGCGGGAGAAAATCGAATGAGCAGTTCTTC. The whole variable domain, filled in from reference TRBV7-3 and TRBJ2-1, reads GAGVSQTPSNKVTEKGKYVELRCDPISGHTALYWYRQSLGQGPEFLIYFQGTGAADDSGLPNDRFFAVRPEGSVSTLKIQRTERGDSAVYLCASSTNSSGRKSNEQFFGPGTRLTVL.

The CDR3 loop reads CARAIQKTERMGTEAFF. In DNA form, the CDR3 reads TGTGCCAGAGCGATCCAAAAGACAGAGAGGATGGGAACTGAAGCTTTCTTT. The rearrangement links TRBV19 to TRBJ1-1, with TRBD1 as a possible D gene (5 bases). Germline loops: CDR1 LNHDA, CDR2 SQIVND (reference sequence). This CDR3 is 17 amino acids long. V dropped 9 bases and J dropped 5 bases, with 28 bases sitting between them.

The rearrangement joins TRBV28 to TRBJ1-5; D remains ambiguous. Germline V CDR1 and CDR2: MDHEN, SYDVKM. V shed 4 bases and J shed 7 bases, with 8 bases lying between them. This CDR3 spans 12 amino acids. CDR3 bases: TGTGCCAGCAGTTATTCGGGACAGCCCCAGCATTTT. This encodes CASSYSGQPQHF. The variable domain in full, completed from reference TRBV28 and TRBJ1-5, reads DVKVTQSSRYLVKRTGEKVFLECVQDMDHENMFWYRQDPGLGLRLIYFSYDVKMKEKGDIPEGYSVSREKKERFSLILESASTNQTSMYLCASSYSGQPQHFGDGTRLSIL.